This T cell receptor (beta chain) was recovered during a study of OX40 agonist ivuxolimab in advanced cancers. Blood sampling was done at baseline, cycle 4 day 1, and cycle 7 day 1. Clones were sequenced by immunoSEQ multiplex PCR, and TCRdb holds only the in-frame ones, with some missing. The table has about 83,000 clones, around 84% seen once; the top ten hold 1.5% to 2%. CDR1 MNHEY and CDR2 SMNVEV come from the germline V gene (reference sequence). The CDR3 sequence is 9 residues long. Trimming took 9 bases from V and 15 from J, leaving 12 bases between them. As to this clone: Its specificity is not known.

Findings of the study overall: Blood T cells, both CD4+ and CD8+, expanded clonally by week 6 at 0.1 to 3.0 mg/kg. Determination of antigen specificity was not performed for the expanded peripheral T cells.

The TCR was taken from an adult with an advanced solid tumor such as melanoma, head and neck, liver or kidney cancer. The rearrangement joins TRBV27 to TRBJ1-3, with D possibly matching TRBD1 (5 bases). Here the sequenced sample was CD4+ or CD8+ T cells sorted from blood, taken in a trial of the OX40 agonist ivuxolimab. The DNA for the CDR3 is TGTGCCAGTCCGGGACCAAGATATTTT. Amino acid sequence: CASPGPRYF.